This is a list of T cell receptor beta chains from one sample in a study of blood T cell repertoires in COVID-19. Profiling relied on immunoSEQ multiplex PCR, and the TCRdb table lists in-frame clones only, not all of them. The sample includes under 300,000 clones, around nine tenths seen only once; the top ten take 10% to 15%. Sequencing used peripheral blood. The origin of the receptors is a woman aged 70-85 years with COVID-19, enrolled during active disease. CDR3s include the opening cysteine and the closing phenylalanine or tryptophan. A D gene is named only where the DNA matches it firmly. Clone sizes are given selectively: once, few, many, or a class where the clone is expanded.

V gene: TRBV12-3/TRBV12-4; D gene: .; J gene: TRBJ1-1; clone size: .; CDR3 DNA: TGTGCCAGCAGTTTGGCGGGAGGCACTGAAGCTTTCTTT; CDR3 protein: CASSLAGGTEAFF
V gene: TRBV9; D gene: TRBD2; J gene: TRBJ2-1; clone size: .; CDR3 DNA: TGTGCCAGCAGCCCCTGGACTAGCGGGGACTACAATGAGCAGTTCTTC; CDR3 protein: CASSPWTSGDYNEQFF
V gene: TRBV11-2; D gene: .; J gene: TRBJ2-3; clone size: .; CDR3 DNA: TGTGCCACCTCAAAGAGGACTAGCAGGGGGTCCTCTAGAACGCAGTATTTT; CDR3 protein: CATSKRTSRGSSRTQYF
V gene: TRBV10-3; D gene: .; J gene: TRBJ2-3; clone size: .; CDR3 DNA: TGTGCCATCAAACACCCGGGAGATACGCAGTATTTT; CDR3 protein: CAIKHPGDTQYF
V gene: TRBV19; D gene: TRBD2; J gene: TRBJ2-1; clone size: .; CDR3 DNA: TGTGCCAGTAGTATAGGACTAGCGGGTATCAATGAGCAGTTCTTC; CDR3 protein: CASSIGLAGINEQFF
V gene: TRBV3-1/TRBV3-2; D gene: .; J gene: TRBJ1-5; clone size: .; CDR3 DNA: TGTGCCAGCAGCCAGGCCCGGGATCAGCCCCAGCATTTT; CDR3 protein: CASSQARDQPQHF
V gene: TRBV19; D gene: .; J gene: TRBJ1-4; clone size: .; CDR3 DNA: TGTGCCAGTAGTACCCCCCGTGCGGAAACTAATGAAAAACTGTTTTTT; CDR3 protein: CASSTPRAETNEKLFF
V gene: TRBV25-1; D gene: .; J gene: TRBJ2-3; clone size: .; CDR3 DNA: TGTGCCAGCAGCGAGCCAAGCACAGATACGCAGTATTTT; CDR3 protein: CASSEPSTDTQYF
V gene: TRBV24-1; D gene: .; J gene: TRBJ2-1; clone size: .; CDR3 DNA: TGTGCCACCAGCCTTCAGGGGAGCGGTATCAATGAGCAGTTCTTC; CDR3 protein: CATSLQGSGINEQFF
V gene: TRBV27; D gene: TRBD2; J gene: TRBJ2-7; clone size: .; CDR3 DNA: TGTGCCAGCAGACCATCTAGCGGGGGGGCCGCCTACGAGCAGTACTTC; CDR3 protein: CASRPSSGGAAYEQYF
V gene: TRBV30; D gene: TRBD1; J gene: TRBJ1-4; clone size: .; CDR3 DNA: TGTGCCTGGGGGACAGCGGGTAATGAAAAACTGTTTTTT; CDR3 protein: CAWGTAGNEKLFF
V gene: TRBV5-1; D gene: TRBD1; J gene: TRBJ1-4; clone size: .; CDR3 DNA: TGCGCCAGCAGCTTGTCCCAGGGGGCGGGTGAAAAACTGTTTTTT; CDR3 protein: CASSLSQGAGEKLFF
V gene: TRBV12-3/TRBV12-4; D gene: TRBD1; J gene: TRBJ1-1; clone size: .; CDR3 DNA: TGTGCCAGCAGTCCCTGGGACAGGGGTGAAGCTTTCTTT; CDR3 protein: CASSPWDRGEAFF
V gene: TRBV5-5; D gene: .; J gene: TRBJ2-1; clone size: .; CDR3 DNA: TGTGCCAGCAGTCCCCTTAGCGGAGGTGAGCAGTTCTTC; CDR3 protein: CASSPLSGGEQFF
V gene: TRBV28; D gene: .; J gene: TRBJ2-3; clone size: .; CDR3 DNA: TGTGCCAGCAGTCCACATACGGGGGGCACAGATACGCAGTATTTT; CDR3 protein: CASSPHTGGTDTQYF
V gene: TRBV5-1; D gene: TRBD1; J gene: TRBJ1-1; clone size: .; CDR3 DNA: TGCGCCAGCAGCTTCACAGGGGGCGTGAACACTGAAGCTTTCTTT; CDR3 protein: CASSFTGGVNTEAFF
V gene: TRBV27; D gene: .; J gene: TRBJ2-7; clone size: .; CDR3 DNA: TGTGCCAGCAGTTTCGGGGTCGGCGAGCAGTACTTC; CDR3 protein: CASSFGVGEQYF
V gene: TRBV5-1; D gene: TRBD1; J gene: TRBJ1-2; clone size: .; CDR3 DNA: TGCGCCAGCAGCCAGGGGGCTAAGGGCTACACCTTC; CDR3 protein: CASSQGAKGYTF
V gene: TRBV30; D gene: TRBD1; J gene: TRBJ1-1; clone size: .; CDR3 DNA: TGTGCCTGGAGAGGGGGACAGGGAGGGACTGAAGCTTTCTTT; CDR3 protein: CAWRGGQGGTEAFF
V gene: TRBV7-2; D gene: TRBD2; J gene: TRBJ2-2; clone size: .; CDR3 DNA: TGTGCCAGCAGCTTAGTTCGGGGGGTCCCTAACACCGGGGAGCTGTTTTTT; CDR3 protein: CASSLVRGVPNTGELFF
V gene: TRBV5-4; D gene: TRBD2; J gene: TRBJ2-7; clone size: .; CDR3 DNA: TGTGCCAGCAGCCCGGGGGGGACTAGCGGGGATTCCTACGAGCAGTACTTC; CDR3 protein: CASSPGGTSGDSYEQYF
V gene: TRBV2; D gene: .; J gene: TRBJ2-5; clone size: once; CDR3 DNA: TGTGCCAGCAGTGTTGGTGAGATAGAGACCCAGTACTTC; CDR3 protein: CASSVGEIETQYF
V gene: TRBV9; D gene: TRBD1; J gene: TRBJ1-1; clone size: .; CDR3 DNA: TGTGCCAGCAGCGTCGGACAGGGCGGCACTGAAGCTTTCTTT; CDR3 protein: CASSVGQGGTEAFF
V gene: TRBV19; D gene: TRBD1; J gene: TRBJ2-3; clone size: .; CDR3 DNA: TGTGCCAGTAGTATAGGTTGGACAGGGGCAGATACGCAGTATTTT; CDR3 protein: CASSIGWTGADTQYF
V gene: TRBV2; D gene: TRBD2; J gene: TRBJ2-7; clone size: .; CDR3 DNA: TGTGCCAGCAGCCCTAGCGGGAGGCTTGACGAGCAGTACTTC; CDR3 protein: CASSPSGRLDEQYF
V gene: TRBV30; D gene: TRBD1; J gene: TRBJ1-5; clone size: .; CDR3 DNA: TGTGCCTGGAGTCCAGACAGGGGACCCTACGGCAATCAGCCCCAGCATTTT; CDR3 protein: CAWSPDRGPYGNQPQHF
V gene: TRBV3-1/TRBV3-2; D gene: .; J gene: TRBJ2-2; clone size: .; CDR3 DNA: TGTGCCAGCAGCCTCAGGACACTTACCACCGGGGAGCTGTTTTTT; CDR3 protein: CASSLRTLTTGELFF
V gene: TRBV9; D gene: TRBD2; J gene: TRBJ2-2; clone size: .; CDR3 DNA: TGTGCCAGCAGCGGGCGACAGCGGGGGGGGAACACCGGGGAGCTGTTTTTT; CDR3 protein: CASSGRQRGGNTGELFF
V gene: TRBV4-1; D gene: TRBD2; J gene: TRBJ2-1; clone size: .; CDR3 DNA: TGCGCCAGCAGCCACCCCCCCAGCGGGGGTGATAATGAGCAGTTCTTC; CDR3 protein: CASSHPPSGGDNEQFF
V gene: TRBV28; D gene: TRBD1; J gene: TRBJ1-2; clone size: .; CDR3 DNA: TGTGCCAGCAGTTTATGGAGCAGGGGGGAAGGCTACACCTTC; CDR3 protein: CASSLWSRGEGYTF
V gene: TRBV9; D gene: .; J gene: TRBJ1-2; clone size: .; CDR3 DNA: TGTGCCAGCAGCGACAGGGTTAACTATGGCTACACCTTC; CDR3 protein: CASSDRVNYGYTF
V gene: TRBV28; D gene: .; J gene: TRBJ2-5; clone size: .; CDR3 DNA: TGTGCCAGCAGTTCTCCCAGGTTAGAGACCCAGTACTTC; CDR3 protein: CASSSPRLETQYF
V gene: TRBV19; D gene: .; J gene: TRBJ2-7; clone size: many; CDR3 DNA: TGTGCCAGTAGTCTCAAATCGGGCGAGCAGTACTTC; CDR3 protein: CASSLKSGEQYF
V gene: TRBV6-5; D gene: TRBD1; J gene: TRBJ1-3; clone size: .; CDR3 DNA: TGTGCCAGCAGTTACTCCATCCCCAGGGGGGACACCATATATTTT; CDR3 protein: CASSYSIPRGDTIYF
V gene: TRBV19; D gene: TRBD1; J gene: TRBJ1-1; clone size: .; CDR3 DNA: TGTGCCAGTAGTATAGGCTCGACAGGGAGACGCACTGAAGCTTTCTTT; CDR3 protein: CASSIGSTGRRTEAFF
V gene: TRBV6-6; D gene: .; J gene: TRBJ1-5; clone size: .; CDR3 DNA: TGTGCCAGCACCAACGGGGGCAATCAGCCCCAGCATTTT; CDR3 protein: CASTNGGNQPQHF
V gene: TRBV5-1; D gene: TRBD1; J gene: TRBJ1-4; clone size: .; CDR3 DNA: TGCGCCAGCAGCTCACAGGGGCCCAATGAAAAACTGTTTTTT; CDR3 protein: CASSSQGPNEKLFF
V gene: TRBV2; D gene: .; J gene: TRBJ2-7; clone size: .; CDR3 DNA: TGTGCCAGCAGAGACAGCCCCTACGAGCAGTACTTC; CDR3 protein: CASRDSPYEQYF
V gene: TRBV27; D gene: .; J gene: TRBJ1-1; clone size: .; CDR3 DNA: TGTGCCAGCAGCCCTCCCCGAGCCACTGAAGCTTTCTTT; CDR3 protein: CASSPPRATEAFF
V gene: TRBV19; D gene: TRBD1; J gene: TRBJ2-7; clone size: .; CDR3 DNA: TGTGCCAGTAGCCCTAGGGACAGGGAATTGGACGAGCAGTACTTC; CDR3 protein: CASSPRDRELDEQYF
V gene: TRBV24-1; D gene: TRBD1; J gene: TRBJ2-7; clone size: .; CDR3 DNA: TGTGCCACCAGTGACCGGACAGGGCCCCATTACGAGCAGTACTTC; CDR3 protein: CATSDRTGPHYEQYF
V gene: TRBV5-8; D gene: .; J gene: TRBJ2-1; clone size: .; CDR3 DNA: TGTGCCAGCAGCTTGGCGGGGGTAGGTGATGAGCAGTTCTTC; CDR3 protein: CASSLAGVGDEQFF
V gene: TRBV27; D gene: .; J gene: TRBJ1-1; clone size: .; CDR3 DNA: TGTGCCAGCAGCTCCGGGTGGAGTGGCACTGAAGCTTTCTTT; CDR3 protein: CASSSGWSGTEAFF
V gene: TRBV18; D gene: .; J gene: TRBJ1-2; clone size: .; CDR3 DNA: TGTGCCAGCTCGGCAGCGAACTATGGCTACACCTTC; CDR3 protein: CASSAANYGYTF
V gene: TRBV2; D gene: .; J gene: TRBJ1-2; clone size: .; CDR3 DNA: TGTGCCAGCAGCCCACTTTCGAACTATGGCTACACCTTC; CDR3 protein: CASSPLSNYGYTF
V gene: TRBV9; D gene: .; J gene: TRBJ2-7; clone size: .; CDR3 DNA: TGTGCCAGCAGCGTAGGCGGGGGCCCCTACGAGCAGTACTTC; CDR3 protein: CASSVGGGPYEQYF
V gene: TRBV11-2; D gene: TRBD1; J gene: TRBJ2-5; clone size: few; CDR3 DNA: TGTGCCAGCAGACAGGGGCGAGGGGAGACCCAGTACTTC; CDR3 protein: CASRQGRGETQYF
V gene: TRBV5-1; D gene: .; J gene: TRBJ1-1; clone size: once; CDR3 DNA: TGCGCCAGCAGCGGTCAGGGGCAGAACACTGAAGCTTTCTTT; CDR3 protein: CASSGQGQNTEAFF
V gene: TRBV5-1; D gene: .; J gene: TRBJ1-4; clone size: .; CDR3 DNA: TGCGCCAGCAGCAGTGACAGTTTGGCAACTAATGAAAAACTGTTTTTT; CDR3 protein: CASSSDSLATNEKLFF
V gene: TRBV12-3/TRBV12-4; D gene: .; J gene: TRBJ2-1; clone size: .; CDR3 DNA: TGTGCCAGCAGTTTTTGGGGGCTTGAGCAGTTCTTC; CDR3 protein: CASSFWGLEQFF
V gene: TRBV9; D gene: TRBD1; J gene: TRBJ1-2; clone size: .; CDR3 DNA: TGTGCCAGCAGCGCGGCCCCCGGGACAGGGAACGCCTATGGCTACACCTTC; CDR3 protein: CASSAAPGTGNAYGYTF
V gene: TRBV29-1; D gene: .; J gene: TRBJ2-4; clone size: .; CDR3 DNA: TGCAGCGTTGAGGAGGGGGCGAACATTCAGTACTTC; CDR3 protein: CSVEEGANIQYF
V gene: TRBV5-8; D gene: TRBD1; J gene: TRBJ1-5; clone size: once; CDR3 DNA: TGTGCCAGCAGCTTTTCACGCAGGGGGGATCAGCCCCAGCATTTT; CDR3 protein: CASSFSRRGDQPQHF